This is a list of T cell receptor beta chains from one sample in a study of T cells after yellow fever vaccination. MiXCR, applied by TCRdb to the 5' RACE reads, yields one record per CDR3 protein. The sample includes 620,000 or so distinct CDR3 sequences, around a sixth of them seen just once. The sequenced sample was PBMCs, obtained less than 6 days after the first yellow fever vaccination. These receptors all stem from a man younger than 35 who received the YFV17D yellow fever vaccine. The CDR3 runs from the conserved cysteine through the conserved F or W. D genes are given only for firm matches. Clone size is stated in some rows and not others, as once, few, many or a class when expanded.

j_gene: TRBJ1-3
v_gene: TRBV12-3/TRBV12-4
abundance: -
d_gene: -
CDR3aa: CASSSRWGSGNTIYF
CDR3nt: TGTGCCAGCAGTTCCCGGTGGGGCTCTGGAAACACCATATATTTT

j_gene: TRBJ1-1
v_gene: TRBV11-2
abundance: -
d_gene: -
CDR3aa: CASSPRASRNTEAFF
CDR3nt: TGTGCCAGCAGCCCCCGTGCTAGCCGGAACACTGAAGCTTTCTTT

j_gene: TRBJ2-4
v_gene: TRBV20-1
abundance: -
d_gene: -
CDR3aa: CSLRPQGKNIQYF
CDR3nt: TGCAGTCTTCGCCCCCAGGGCAAAAACATTCAGTACTTC

j_gene: TRBJ1-1
v_gene: TRBV7-8
abundance: -
d_gene: TRBD1
CDR3aa: CASRSGQGEAFF
CDR3nt: TGTGCCAGCAGGTCCGGACAGGGCGAAGCTTTCTTT

j_gene: TRBJ1-2
v_gene: TRBV5-6
abundance: many
d_gene: -
CDR3aa: CASINQKRGRGFYGYTF
CDR3nt: TGTGCCAGCATCAACCAAAAGAGAGGGCGTGGGTTCTATGGCTACACCTTC

j_gene: TRBJ2-7
v_gene: TRBV4-1
abundance: many
d_gene: -
CDR3aa: CASSQALQGVYEQYF
CDR3nt: TGCGCCAGCAGCCAAGCCTTACAGGGCGTCTACGAGCAGTACTTC

j_gene: TRBJ2-1
v_gene: TRBV7-9
abundance: -
d_gene: TRBD1
CDR3aa: CASSLDGTGGPHEQFF
CDR3nt: TGTGCCAGCAGCTTGGACGGGACAGGGGGCCCCCATGAGCAGTTCTTC

j_gene: TRBJ2-3
v_gene: TRBV3-1
abundance: few
d_gene: TRBD2
CDR3aa: CASSQRLAGPDTQYF
CDR3nt: TGTGCCAGCAGCCAGAGACTAGCGGGGCCTGATACGCAGTATTTT

j_gene: TRBJ2-5
v_gene: TRBV30
abundance: -
d_gene: -
CDR3aa: CAWSVSPAVQETQYF
CDR3nt: TGTGCCTGGAGTGTATCCCCAGCGGTCCAAGAGACCCAGTACTTC

j_gene: TRBJ2-3
v_gene: TRBV4-2
abundance: few
d_gene: TRBD2
CDR3aa: CASSQLTTGLAGTDTQYF
CDR3nt: TGTGCCAGCAGCCAACTAACCACGGGACTAGCGGGGACAGATACGCAGTATTTT